This is a list of T cell receptor beta chains from one sample in a study of cytomegalovirus exposure and HLA in healthy donors. Assay: immunoSEQ multiplex PCR; the TCRdb copy retains only in-frame clones and omits some. The sample includes about 100,000 clones, 55% to 85% seen only once; the top ten take about 16%. Specimen: PBMCs. These receptor sequences come from a woman aged 18-35 years in good health and CMV-seropositive. The CDR3 runs from the conserved cysteine through the conserved F or W. D genes are given only for firm matches. Expanded clones get a size class; other rows say once, few or many, or leave the size out.

j_call clone_size d_call v_call cdr3_nt cdr3_aa
TRBJ2-5 - - TRBV7-3 TGTGCCAGCAGCTTAAGGGCAGGGGTCAGAGAGACCCAGTACTTC CASSLRAGVRETQYF
TRBJ1-1 - - TRBV25-1 TGTGCCAGCAGTGGGACAGCAGCTCCCTGGGCTTTCTTT CASSGTAAPWAFF
TRBJ1-2 - TRBD1 TRBV29-1 TGCAGCGTTGAGGGGACAGGGAAAGTCAACTACACCTTC CSVEGTGKVNYTF
TRBJ1-1 - TRBD1 TRBV5-6 TGTGCCAGCAGCTTGGGGTGGCAGGGGGAGAACACTGAAGCTTTCTTT CASSLGWQGENTEAFF
TRBJ2-1 - TRBD2 TRBV5-4 TGTGCCGGGGGAACTAGCGGCTCCTACAATGAGCAGTTCTTC CAGGTSGSYNEQFF
TRBJ2-1 once - TRBV7-3 TGTGCCAGCAGCCCTGGGGGGGGCCCCTCCTACAATGAGCAGTTCTTC CASSPGGGPSYNEQFF
TRBJ2-7 few - TRBV5-1 TGCGCCAGCAGCTTGCTTGTCTCGGCGGGTTTCGACGAGCAGTACTTC CASSLLVSAGFDEQYF
TRBJ2-2 few - TRBV7-6 TGTGCCAGCAGCTTAATCCAGAACACCGGGGAGCTGTTTTTT CASSLIQNTGELFF
TRBJ1-5 - - TRBV6-4 TGTGCCAGCAGTGACGGAGGCAGGAGGCAGCCCCAGCATTTT CASSDGGRRQPQHF
TRBJ1-1 few - TRBV5-5 TGTGCCAGCAGCCTCGGGGGGGGCTGGGCTGAAGCTTTCTTT CASSLGGGWAEAFF
TRBJ2-2 - TRBD1 TRBV4-2 TGTGCCAGCAGCCAAGAGGGACAGGGGATCGGGGAGCTGTTTTTT CASSQEGQGIGELFF
TRBJ2-3 - TRBD1 TRBV7-3 TGTGCCAGCAGCTTAAGGGGACAGGGGTCAAGCACAGATACGCAGTATTTT CASSLRGQGSSTDTQYF
TRBJ1-1 once - TRBV10-3 TGTGCCATCAGTGGGGGAGGGTTGGCTTTCTTT CAISGGGLAFF
TRBJ2-3 - - TRBV10-3 TGTGCCATCAGTGGGGGCATATTAGGGCGACCTAGCACAGATACGCAGTATTTT CAISGGILGRPSTDTQYF
TRBJ1-1 - TRBD1 TRBV5-7 TGTGCCAGCAGCTTCAGACAGGGTGGCACTGAAGCTTTCTTT CASSFRQGGTEAFF
TRBJ1-2 - - TRBV28 TGTGCCAGCAGTTTCCCAGGGAAGGGCTACACCTTC CASSFPGKGYTF
TRBJ2-5 once TRBD2 TRBV7-8 TGTGCCAGCAGCCCTAGGACTAGCGGCCCCCAAGAGACCCAGTACTTC CASSPRTSGPQETQYF
TRBJ1-2 - - TRBV7-9 TGTGCCAGCAGCGCGCCGGACTATGGCTACACCTTC CASSAPDYGYTF
TRBJ2-7 - TRBD2 TRBV10-3 TGTGCCACCGTAGCGGGAGGGCCCGAGCAGTACTTC CATVAGGPEQYF
TRBJ1-1 - - TRBV4-2 TGTGCCAGCAGCCCCACGGGTCCGGGCACTGAAGCTTTCTTT CASSPTGPGTEAFF
TRBJ2-7 - TRBD2 TRBV28 TGTGCCAGCAGCCTCGGGAGGGGTATAAACGAGCAGTACTTC CASSLGRGINEQYF
TRBJ2-7 - - TRBV6-6 TGTGCCAGCAGTAGCGGCGGCGAGCAGTACTTC CASSSGGEQYF
TRBJ1-2 - TRBD1 TRBV7-2 TGTGCCAGTAAACCGGGACAGGAATACTATGGCTACACCTTC CASKPGQEYYGYTF
TRBJ2-1 - TRBD2 TRBV6-5 TGTGCCAGCAGTTCCCCGGGACTAGCGGGAGGTGAGCAGTTCTTC CASSSPGLAGGEQFF
TRBJ2-1 few TRBD2 TRBV6-5 TGTGCCAGCAGTCAGGGACTAGCGGGGGGCGGACAGTTCTTC CASSQGLAGGGQFF
TRBJ2-7 - - TRBV27 TGTGCCAGCAGAGCGCGACAAGGGGCATACGAGCAGTACTTC CASRARQGAYEQYF
TRBJ2-7 once TRBD2 TRBV4-2 TGTGCCAGCAGCCCGGGACTAGCGCTATCCTACGAGCAGTACTTC CASSPGLALSYEQYF
TRBJ2-6 few - TRBV5-1 TGCGCCACCCAGACAGATCCCGGGGCCAACGTCCTGACTTTC CATQTDPGANVLTF
TRBJ2-5 few TRBD1 TRBV7-3 TGTGCCAGCAGCTCCGGACAGGCCCAAGAGACCCAGTACTTC CASSSGQAQETQYF
TRBJ2-5 - TRBD2 TRBV5-1 TGCGCCAGCAGCTTGGCTCTGACTAGCGGAGAGACCCAGTACTTC CASSLALTSGETQYF
TRBJ1-5 few - TRBV28 TGTGCCAGCAGTAAACAGGGTGATAGCAATCAGCCCCAGCATTTT CASSKQGDSNQPQHF
TRBJ2-7 - - TRBV7-2 TGTGCCAGCAGCTTAGAGTTTCTAGCTTTCGAGCAGTACTTC CASSLEFLAFEQYF
TRBJ1-3 - TRBD1 TRBV6-6 TGTGCCAGCAGCTCAACCACAGGGGGCACTGGAAACACCATATATTTT CASSSTTGGTGNTIYF
TRBJ1-2 - - TRBV6-5 TGTGCCAGCAGTGACCCCACAGGGTACTATGGCTACACCTTC CASSDPTGYYGYTF
TRBJ1-5 - - TRBV19 TGTGCCAGTAGTTTCCCGGGAAGGGGCAATCAGCCCCAGCATTTT CASSFPGRGNQPQHF